This TCR beta chain was found in a study of blood T cell repertoires in COVID-19. CDR1 is KGHDR and CDR2 is SFDVKD in the germline V gene. There are 14 residues in the CDR3. The V end was cut by 5 bases, the J end by 1 base, with 10 bases between. The table came from immunoSEQ multiplex PCR; TCRdb's copy has only in-frame clones and leaves some out. In the table there are 300,000 to 400,000 clones, about 90% of which are singletons. Specimen: peripheral blood. This chain uses TRBV24-1 with TRBJ1-2; perhaps TRBD1 as D (6 bases). The clonotype comes from a woman younger than 35 who had recovered from COVID-19. The CDR3 reads CATSAGHSNYGYTF. The CDR3 nucleotides read TGTGCCACCAGTGCGGGACACAGTAACTATGGCTACACCTTC.